These T cell receptor beta chains were read from a single sample in a study of neurological immune-mediated disorders. TCRdb itself ran the 5' RACE reads through MiXCR, one entry per CDR3 protein. The sample records some 78,000 distinct CDR3 sequences, approximately 5% being singletons. The source material was PBMCs. The receptors were sampled from a woman aged 25 to 45 with multiple sclerosis. The CDR3 runs from the conserved cysteine through the conserved F or W. D genes are given only for firm matches. Part of the rows lack a size; the others show once, few, many or a class for expanded clones.

abundance: many; v_gene: TRBV5-1; d_gene: TRBD2; j_gene: TRBJ2-1; CDR3nt: TGCGCCAGCGCGGGCGGCGGGGGGAGCTCCTACAATGAGCAGTTCTTC; CDR3aa: CASAGGGGSSYNEQFF
abundance: few; v_gene: TRBV5-1; d_gene: TRBD2; j_gene: TRBJ2-3; CDR3nt: TGCGCCAGCAGCGCACGACAGGGACTAGCGGGCTCCACAGATACGCAGTATTTT; CDR3aa: CASSARQGLAGSTDTQYF
abundance: many; v_gene: TRBV20-1; d_gene: .; j_gene: TRBJ2-7; CDR3nt: TGCAGTGCTAGGTCGGGGGAGCGGCCACGGGAGCAGTACTTC; CDR3aa: CSARSGERPREQYF
abundance: .; v_gene: TRBV12-3/TRBV12-4; d_gene: .; j_gene: TRBJ2-1; CDR3nt: TGTGCCAGCAGGTGGCGGGGGCGATACAATGAGCAGTTCTTC; CDR3aa: CASRWRGRYNEQFF
abundance: .; v_gene: TRBV19; d_gene: TRBD1; j_gene: TRBJ2-2; CDR3nt: TGTGCCAGTAGGACGTGGGACAGGAACACCGGGGAGCTGTTTTTT; CDR3aa: CASRTWDRNTGELFF
abundance: few; v_gene: TRBV5-1; d_gene: TRBD2; j_gene: TRBJ2-1; CDR3nt: TGCGCCAGCAGCTACAGCGGGACCGCCTACAATGAGCAGTTCTTC; CDR3aa: CASSYSGTAYNEQFF
abundance: many; v_gene: TRBV10-3; d_gene: TRBD1; j_gene: TRBJ1-1; CDR3nt: TGTGCCATCAGTGAGTCTTATCCAGGACAGGGGGCCACTGAAGCTTTCTTT; CDR3aa: CAISESYPGQGATEAFF
abundance: .; v_gene: TRBV20-1; d_gene: .; j_gene: TRBJ1-1; CDR3nt: TGCAGTGCTAGCCCCCAGGCTGGCACTGAAGCTTTCTTT; CDR3aa: CSASPQAGTEAFF
abundance: many; v_gene: TRBV12-3/TRBV12-4; d_gene: .; j_gene: TRBJ1-2; CDR3nt: TGTGCCAGCAGTTTATCTTGGGACACGTCTCTCTATGGCTACACCTTC; CDR3aa: CASSLSWDTSLYGYTF
abundance: .; v_gene: TRBV5-1; d_gene: TRBD2; j_gene: TRBJ2-1; CDR3nt: TGCGCCAGCAGCTTCGGACTAGCGGGAGGGCGCAACCGTTACAATGAGCAGTTCTTC; CDR3aa: CASSFGLAGGRNRYNEQFF
abundance: many; v_gene: TRBV15; d_gene: .; j_gene: TRBJ1-6; CDR3nt: TGTGCCACCAGCAGAGATGTTCGGACGAGCGATTCACCCCTCCACTTT; CDR3aa: CATSRDVRTSDSPLHF
abundance: many; v_gene: TRBV20-1; d_gene: TRBD2; j_gene: TRBJ2-5; CDR3nt: TGCAGTGCTAGTGGGGGGGGAGAGTCCCAGTACTTC; CDR3aa: CSASGGGESQYF
abundance: many; v_gene: TRBV5-1; d_gene: .; j_gene: TRBJ2-6; CDR3nt: TGCGCCAGCAGCTTAACCCCTGGGGCCAACGTCCTGACTTTC; CDR3aa: CASSLTPGANVLTF
abundance: .; v_gene: TRBV5-6; d_gene: .; j_gene: TRBJ2-5; CDR3nt: TGTGCCAGCAGCTTGGGGGACAATCTCCAAGAGACCCAGTACTTC; CDR3aa: CASSLGDNLQETQYF
abundance: many; v_gene: TRBV5-1; d_gene: .; j_gene: TRBJ2-2; CDR3nt: TGCGCCAGCAGCTCAGATGGACTACCCGGGGAGCTGTTTTTT; CDR3aa: CASSSDGLPGELFF
abundance: many; v_gene: TRBV7-6; d_gene: .; j_gene: TRBJ2-5; CDR3nt: TGTGCCAGCAGCTCTAGTTCCCAAGAGACCCAGTACTTC; CDR3aa: CASSSSSQETQYF
abundance: many; v_gene: TRBV20-1; d_gene: .; j_gene: TRBJ1-1; CDR3nt: TGCAGTGCTCAGCCGGGACACCTGAACACTGAAGCTTTCTTT; CDR3aa: CSAQPGHLNTEAFF
abundance: many; v_gene: TRBV6-5; d_gene: .; j_gene: TRBJ1-6; CDR3nt: TGTGCCAGCAGTTACTCGTTCGCCTCCGGATCACCCCTCCACTTT; CDR3aa: CASSYSFASGSPLHF
abundance: few; v_gene: TRBV7-2; d_gene: TRBD2; j_gene: TRBJ2-1; CDR3nt: TGTGCCAGCAGCTTAACGACTAGCGGAGACAATGAGCAGTTCTTC; CDR3aa: CASSLTTSGDNEQFF
abundance: many; v_gene: TRBV28; d_gene: .; j_gene: TRBJ1-5; CDR3nt: TGTGCCAGCAGAGGGACCTCCTATCAGCCCCAGCATTTT; CDR3aa: CASRGTSYQPQHF
abundance: few; v_gene: TRBV13; d_gene: TRBD1; j_gene: TRBJ2-1; CDR3nt: TGTGCCAGCAGCTCGGGACAGGGGGACTACAATGAGCAGTTCTTC; CDR3aa: CASSSGQGDYNEQFF
abundance: .; v_gene: TRBV19; d_gene: TRBD1; j_gene: TRBJ1-1; CDR3nt: TGTGCCAGTAGTAGGACAGGGCTTGGCGTCACTGAAGCTTTCTTT; CDR3aa: CASSRTGLGVTEAFF
abundance: many; v_gene: TRBV5-4; d_gene: TRBD1; j_gene: TRBJ1-1; CDR3nt: TGTGCCAGCAGTTTACAGGGGGCAGGGACTGAAGCTTTCTTT; CDR3aa: CASSLQGAGTEAFF
abundance: many; v_gene: TRBV5-1; d_gene: TRBD2; j_gene: TRBJ2-7; CDR3nt: TGCGCCAGCAGGCCCGGACTAGCGATCTCCTACGAGCAGTACTTC; CDR3aa: CASRPGLAISYEQYF
abundance: many; v_gene: TRBV5-1; d_gene: TRBD2; j_gene: TRBJ2-3; CDR3nt: TGCGCCAGCAGCATGGCTGGCGGGGGGCGGACAGATACGCAGTATTTT; CDR3aa: CASSMAGGGRTDTQYF
abundance: many; v_gene: TRBV12-3/TRBV12-4; d_gene: TRBD2; j_gene: TRBJ2-6; CDR3nt: TGTGCCAGCACCACCTGGGGGGGGGTTGCCGGGGCCAACGTCCTGACTTTC; CDR3aa: CASTTWGGVAGANVLTF
abundance: many; v_gene: TRBV12-3/TRBV12-4; d_gene: TRBD1; j_gene: TRBJ1-1; CDR3nt: TGTGCCAGCAGTTTGACAGGGGGTCTCACTGAAGCTTTCTTT; CDR3aa: CASSLTGGLTEAFF
abundance: many; v_gene: TRBV5-1; d_gene: .; j_gene: TRBJ1-4; CDR3nt: TGCGCCAGCAGCTTGGCCGGTAATGAAAAACTGTTTTTT; CDR3aa: CASSLAGNEKLFF
abundance: many; v_gene: TRBV7-2; d_gene: TRBD1; j_gene: TRBJ2-5; CDR3nt: TGTGCCAGCAGCTCCGGAACGGGGGGACAGGGGGCCCAGTACTTC; CDR3aa: CASSSGTGGQGAQYF
abundance: many; v_gene: TRBV6-2/TRBV6-3; d_gene: .; j_gene: TRBJ1-1; CDR3nt: TGTGCCAGCAGTTACTGGGGCCGTACTGAAGCTTTCTTT; CDR3aa: CASSYWGRTEAFF
abundance: many; v_gene: TRBV7-2; d_gene: TRBD2; j_gene: TRBJ2-1; CDR3nt: TGTGCCAGCAGCCGACTAGCGGGAGGCACGGGTGAGCAGTTCTTC; CDR3aa: CASSRLAGGTGEQFF
abundance: .; v_gene: TRBV20-1; d_gene: .; j_gene: TRBJ1-4; CDR3nt: TGCAGTGATATGGGGACACCGAATGAAAAACTGTTTTTT; CDR3aa: CSDMGTPNEKLFF